This entry lists 14 T cell receptor beta chains sequenced from one sample in a study of shared clonotypes between healthy human individuals. Method: immunoSEQ multiplex PCR; TCRdb's copy keeps in-frame clones and lacks some. This table has about 2.4 million clones, 85% to 95% appearing once. Source material: naive CD4+ T cells sorted from blood. Subset indicated: CD45RA+ positively selected. The receptors were gathered from a young man in good health.

The chain uses TRBV6-5 and TRBJ1-4, with D perhaps matching TRBD1 (5 bases). Trimming shortened V by 5 bases and J by 10 bases, and 17 bases separated the two germline ends. There are 14 residues in the CDR3. Looked up from germline, CDR1 is MNHEY and CDR2 is SVGAGI. The CDR3 protein is CASSAGTLAGKLFF. The CDR3 DNA reads TGTGCCAGCAGTGCCGGGACCTTGGCAGGAAAACTGTTTTTT.

Comment on this clone: The same CDR3 also results from other DNA sequences found in this sample. V usage is TRBV5-1 and J usage is TRBJ1-1; unclear D gene. The CDR3 covers 13 residues. The germline gives CDR1 SGHRS, CDR2 YFSETQ. V gave up 2 bases and J gave up 2 bases, with 7 bases separating them. CDR3 amino acids: CASSFQENTEAFF. The CDR3, as DNA: TGCGCCAGCAGCTTTCAGGAAAACACTGAAGCTTTCTTT. The full variable domain, in which reference TRBV5-1 and TRBJ1-1 provide the parts outside the CDR3, is KAGVTQTPRYLIKTRGQQVTLSCSPISGHRSVSWYQQTPGQGLQFLFEYFSETQRNKGNFPGRFSGRQFSNSRSEMNVSTLELGDSALYLCASSFQENTEAFFGQGTRLTVV.

The V gene is TRBV7-6, the J gene TRBJ2-1; TRBD2 agrees at 7 bases. Germline CDR1 reads SGHVS; CDR2 reads FNYEAQ. The CDR3 loop spans 15 amino acids. V lost 1 base to trimming and J lost 8 bases; unmatched junction nucleotides: 8. CDR3 sequence reads: CASSLGSTSQDEQFF. The CDR3 coding sequence is TGTGCCAGCAGCTTAGGTTCGACTAGCCAGGATGAGCAGTTCTTC.

The rearrangement joins TRBV10-1 to TRBJ2-5; tentatively, D is TRBD1 (6 bases). CDR1 WNHNN and CDR2 SYGVQD come from the germline V gene (reference sequence). Trimming removed 8 bases from V and 5 bases from J, with 15 bases in between. There are 13 residues in the CDR3. CDR3 sequence (DNA): TGCGCCAGCGCAGGGGAAGCAGGCGAGACCCAGTACTTC. Its protein is CASAGEAGETQYF.

This rearrangement joins TRBV7-9 to TRBJ2-1; 8 nucleotides line up with TRBD1. This CDR3 contains 18 residues. V dropped 1 base and J dropped 2; count of bases not matched to a gene: 10. Germline assignment: CDR1 SEHNR and CDR2 FQNEAQ (reference sequence). The DNA of the CDR3 is TGTGCCAGCAGCTTAGTCCAGGGGGCTACTCCCGCCTACAATGAGCAGTTCTTC. Translating gives CASSLVQGATPAYNEQFF.

The J gene is TRBJ2-7, the V gene TRBV6-1; 7 bases match TRBD2. V dropped 11 bases and J dropped 3; count of bases not matched to a gene: 7. The V gene's germline CDR1 is MNHNS and CDR2 SASEGT. The CDR3 loop spans 12 amino acids. For the CDR3, the DNA is TGTGCCGGCCGAGGCGGGGGCTACGAGCAGTACTTC. It translates to CAGRGGGYEQYF.

The rearrangement joins TRBV6-1 to TRBJ2-6; a possible D gene is TRBD1 (6 bases). V dropped 6 bases and J dropped 0 bases, with 9 bases sitting between them. Germline V CDR1 and CDR2: MNHNS, SASEGT. The length of the CDR3 is 15 residues. CDR3 bases: TGTGCCAGCAGGATGGACAGCTCTGGGGCCAACGTCCTGACTTTC. Its protein is CASRMDSSGANVLTF.

This clone appeared once. The chain links TRBV11-2 to TRBJ2-5; D possibly corresponds to TRBD1 (6 bases). CDR1 is SGHAT, CDR2 FQNNGV, per germline. This CDR3 has 15 amino acids. The V and J ends lost 4 bases and 0 bases respectively, with 12 bases between them. CDR3 protein: CASSSQGAYQETQYF. For the CDR3, the DNA is TGTGCCAGCAGCTCACAGGGAGCGTACCAAGAGACCCAGTACTTC.

The chain uses TRBV5-6 and TRBJ1-1, with D maybe TRBD1 (6 bases). The germline CDR1 and CDR2 sequences are SGHDT and YYEEEE. The length of the CDR3 is 14 residues. V lost 4 bases to trimming and J lost 7 bases, with 17 bases between them. This CDR3 reads CASSPSGGAREAFF. For the CDR3, the DNA is TGTGCCAGCAGCCCCAGTGGGGGCGCGCGTGAAGCTTTCTTT.

V usage is TRBV18 and J usage is TRBJ1-2, with 11 bases matching TRBD1. Per germline, CDR1 KGHSH and CDR2 LQKENI. V trimming: 3 bases; J trimming: 10 bases; junction bases outside the gene matches: 7. The CDR3 is made up of 14 amino acids. The CDR3: CASSPAGQGVSYTF. Written as DNA, the CDR3 is TGTGCCAGCTCACCGGCGGGACAGGGGGTTTCCTACACCTTC.

This chain joins TRBV6-5 and TRBJ2-2; 14 bases line up with TRBD2. This CDR3 has 15 amino acids. CDR1 and CDR2 (germline): MNHEY, SVGAGI. V lost 8 bases and J lost 4; bases outside the gene matches: 3. DNA of the CDR3: TGTGCCAGCGGGGGACTAGCGGGGGTCACCGGGGAGCTGTTTTTT. Translated, it gives CASGGLAGVTGELFF.

This sequence joins TRBV7-2 and TRBJ2-5; D is perhaps TRBD2 (5 bases). V was pared by 0 bases and J by 5 bases, with 16 bases between. The CDR3 contains 16 residues. Germline lookup yields CDR1 SGHTA and CDR2 FQGNSA. CDR3 loop: CASSLAGVSARETQYF. Written as DNA, the CDR3 is TGTGCCAGCAGCTTAGCGGGAGTAAGTGCAAGGGAGACCCAGTACTTC.

The genes are TRBV5-4 and TRBJ2-7; 10 bases are shared with TRBD1. This CDR3 comprises 15 residues. Germline V lookup: CDR1 SGHNT, CDR2 YYREEE (reference sequence). V lost 4 bases and J lost 3; bases outside the gene matches: 7. The CDR3 protein is CASSIRTGGLYEQYF. CDR3 coding DNA: TGTGCCAGCAGCATTCGGACAGGGGGTCTCTACGAGCAGTACTTC.

As concerns this clone: This sample also contains other DNA sequences that code for the same CDR3. The chain uses TRBV28 and TRBJ2-7; TRBD1 matches 7 bases. Germline CDR1 is MDHEN and CDR2 is SYDVKM. The CDR3 sequence is 12 residues long. V lost 6 bases to trimming and J lost 1 base; unmatched junction nucleotides: 0. The CDR3 nucleotides read TGTGCCAGCAGGACAGGGTCCTACGAGCAGTACTTC. It encodes CASRTGSYEQYF.